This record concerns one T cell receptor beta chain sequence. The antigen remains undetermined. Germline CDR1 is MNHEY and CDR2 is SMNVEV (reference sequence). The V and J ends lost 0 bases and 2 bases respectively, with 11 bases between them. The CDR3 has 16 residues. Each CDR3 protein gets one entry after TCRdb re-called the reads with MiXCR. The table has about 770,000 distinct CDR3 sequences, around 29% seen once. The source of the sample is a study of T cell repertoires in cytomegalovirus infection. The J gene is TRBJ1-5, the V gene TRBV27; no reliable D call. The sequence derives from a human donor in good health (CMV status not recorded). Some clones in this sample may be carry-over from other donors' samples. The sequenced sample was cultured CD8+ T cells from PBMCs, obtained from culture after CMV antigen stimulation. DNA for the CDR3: TGTGCCAGCAGTTTATCGGCGGGGTTGGGCAATCAGCCCCAGCATTTT. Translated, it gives CASSLSAGLGNQPQHF.